This is a list of T cell receptor beta chains from one sample in a study of Ad26.COV2.S vaccination and SARS-CoV-2 variants. Profiled with immunoSEQ multiplex PCR; TCRdb holds only in-frame clones, not every one. The table lists more than 150,000 clones, about 83% of them singletons. The material sequenced was peripheral blood, taken after recovery from COVID-19. The receptors shown here come from a human donor who had recovered from COVID-19. The CDR3 runs from the conserved cysteine through the conserved F or W. Fields, in order: J gene, D gene, CDR3 length, V gene, clone size, CDR3 DNA, CDR3 protein. The D gene is left open where the match is weak. Not every row has a clone size; where given, it reads once, few, many or a size class.

TRBJ1-2	-	14	TRBV7-9	few	TGTGCCAGCAGCTACCAACATACTAACTATGGCTACACCTTC	CASSYQHTNYGYTF
TRBJ1-4	-	16	TRBV9	once	TGTGCCAGCAGCCCTTGGGGGTCTCCGAAAGATGAAAAACTGTTTTTT	CASSPWGSPKDEKLFF
TRBJ2-3	-	12	TRBV7-9	-	TGTGCCAGCAGCCCGGGGGAAGATACGCAGTATTTT	CASSPGEDTQYF
TRBJ1-2	-	12	TRBV29-1	-	TGCAGCGTTGGGTCGCAAGGGTATGGCTACACCTTC	CSVGSQGYGYTF
TRBJ2-1	TRBD2	12	TRBV29-1	-	TGCACCGTTTCTAGCGGGAGCTATGAGCAGTTCTTC	CTVSSGSYEQFF
TRBJ1-3	-	14	TRBV3-1/TRBV3-2	-	TGTGCCAGCAGTCTTGACGAATTTAGAAACACCATATATTTT	CASSLDEFRNTIYF
TRBJ1-3	-	19	TRBV23-1	-	TGCGCCAGCAGTGGGGAACGGAACGGGCTTCCAAACACGGCGGACACCATATATTTT	CASSGERNGLPNTADTIYF
TRBJ1-5	-	13	TRBV6-5	-	TGTGCCAGCAGGCAAACGATCAATCAGCCCCAGCATTTT	CASRQTINQPQHF
TRBJ1-1	-	15	TRBV3-1/TRBV3-2	-	TGTGCCAGCAGCCAGTGGGGGGGGACCCTCACTGAAGCTTTCTTT	CASSQWGGTLTEAFF
TRBJ2-1	-	16	TRBV9	few	TGTGCCAGCAGCGCCTATGCGGGCCCGATCGGCAATGAGCAGTTCTTC	CASSAYAGPIGNEQFF
TRBJ1-2	-	13	TRBV28	-	TGTGCCAGCAGCTACGGACGGATATATGGCTACACCTTC	CASSYGRIYGYTF
TRBJ1-6	-	13	TRBV18	-	TGTGCCAGCTCACAAGGGGCTAAGGAGGCCCTCCACTTT	CASSQGAKEALHF
TRBJ2-3	-	12	TRBV27	-	TGTGCCAGCAGTTTCAGCACAGATACGCAGTATTTT	CASSFSTDTQYF
TRBJ2-2	-	14	TRBV11-3	few	TGTGCCAGCAGCCGGGGAACAGCCAACGGGGAGCTGTTTTTT	CASSRGTANGELFF
TRBJ1-2	-	15	TRBV2	-	TGTGCCAGCAGTCTCCAGGGGTCCGGGGGCTATGGCTACACCTTC	CASSLQGSGGYGYTF
TRBJ2-5	-	13	TRBV9	-	TGTGCCAGCAGCGTAGACAGCCAAGAGACCCAGTACTTC	CASSVDSQETQYF
TRBJ2-7	TRBD2	16	TRBV6-6	once	TGTGCCAGCATCCAAGGCGGGGGGTACTATTCCTACGAGCAGTACTTC	CASIQGGGYYSYEQYF
TRBJ2-7	-	15	TRBV7-2	-	TGTGCCAGCAGCCCGGGACCTCAAGGGGGCTACGAGCAGTACTTC	CASSPGPQGGYEQYF
TRBJ1-1	-	12	TRBV19	-	TGTGCCAGTAGTCCGATGAACACTGAAGCTTTCTTT	CASSPMNTEAFF
TRBJ2-3	TRBD2	15	TRBV2	-	TGTGCCAGCAACAGCGGGGGGGCGAGCACAGATACGCAGTATTTT	CASNSGGASTDTQYF
TRBJ1-5	-	14	TRBV19	-	TGTGCCAGTAGTATTACGGATAGCAATCAGCCCCAGCATTTT	CASSITDSNQPQHF
TRBJ1-1	-	13	TRBV2	-	TGTGCCAGCAGTTCGACAGGGAACACTGAAGCTTTCTTT	CASSSTGNTEAFF
TRBJ1-6	-	15	TRBV5-4	-	TGTGCCAGCAGCTTGGGGGTCTTCCAGGGGTCACCCCTCCACTTT	CASSLGVFQGSPLHF
TRBJ2-7	TRBD1	14	TRBV6-5	-	TGTGCCATACAGGGGGCGTTAGACTTAGTCGAGCAGTACTTC	CAIQGALDLVEQYF
TRBJ1-2	-	14	TRBV5-6	-	TGTGCCAGCAGCTTGAGGGGAGGTAACTATGGCTACACCTTC	CASSLRGGNYGYTF
TRBJ2-7	-	20	TRBV3-1/TRBV3-2	few	TGTGCCAGCAGCCAAGAAGAATACGGAAAAAGAGGGGTCAGTCCCTACGAGCAGTACTTC	CASSQEEYGKRGVSPYEQYF
TRBJ1-2	-	16	TRBV5-1	-	TGCGCCAGCAGCTTGGCCGAGGGGTCTCTCAACTATGGCTACACCTTC	CASSLAEGSLNYGYTF
TRBJ2-5	TRBD1	15	TRBV24-1	-	TGTGCCACCAGGGAAGACACAGGGGGGTCGGAGACCCAGTACTTC	CATREDTGGSETQYF
TRBJ1-2	TRBD1	17	TRBV3-1/TRBV3-2	once	TGTGCCAGCAGCCTCGGGACAGGGGCCTCCCATCTGCGGGGCTACACCTTC	CASSLGTGASHLRGYTF
TRBJ2-7	TRBD1	11	TRBV3-1/TRBV3-2	-	TGTGCCAGCAGCCACAGACAGGGGCCGAACTTC	CASSHRQGPNF
TRBJ2-2	-	13	TRBV5-5	-	TGTGCCAGCAGCTTCGTCGGTACCGGGGAGCTGTTTTTT	CASSFVGTGELFF
TRBJ1-1	TRBD1	14	TRBV19	-	TGTGCCAGTAGCCCGGGACAGGCTGCTTATAGAGCTTTCTTT	CASSPGQAAYRAFF
TRBJ1-4	TRBD1	16	TRBV15	-	TGTGCCACCAGCAGGGGGACAGGTTCAACTAATGAAAAACTGTTTTTT	CATSRGTGSTNEKLFF
TRBJ2-3	-	14	TRBV4-1	-	TGCGCCAGCAGCCTGAGCGGTAGGGAAGATACGCAGTATTTT	CASSLSGREDTQYF
TRBJ1-2	-	14	TRBV4-2	-	TGTGCCAGCAGCCAAGACAGTCTAAACTATGGCTACACCTTC	CASSQDSLNYGYTF
TRBJ2-1	-	14	TRBV2	-	TGTGCCAGCCTTACGGCTAGCCCGCCCAATGAGCAGTTCTTC	CASLTASPPNEQFF
TRBJ2-1	TRBD2	15	TRBV6-1	-	TGTGCCAGCAGTGAAACTAGCGGCTCCTACAATGAGCAGTTCTTC	CASSETSGSYNEQFF
TRBJ2-1	TRBD2	16	TRBV27	once	TGTGCCACCCATAAAGGGACTAGCGGGAGTTACAATGAGCAGTTCTTC	CATHKGTSGSYNEQFF
TRBJ1-3	TRBD1	15	TRBV3-1/TRBV3-2	-	TGTGCCAGCAGCTACGACAGGGTCTCTGGAAACACCATATATTTT	CASSYDRVSGNTIYF
TRBJ2-7	-	14	TRBV5-6	-	TGTGCCAGCAGCTTAGAGACAGGAGACTACGAGCAGTACTTC	CASSLETGDYEQYF
TRBJ1-6	-	18	TRBV7-9	-	TGTGCCAGCAGCTTAGGCCCCCTAGACAGCTCCTATAATTCACCCCTCCACTTT	CASSLGPLDSSYNSPLHF
TRBJ2-7	-	13	TRBV3-1/TRBV3-2	-	TGTGCCAGCAGCCAAGATCGGGGTCTGGGGCAGTACTTC	CASSQDRGLGQYF
TRBJ2-7	-	16	TRBV7-3	once	TGTGCCAGCAGCTTAAGGGGGGGACAGACCTCCTACGAGCAGTACTTC	CASSLRGGQTSYEQYF
TRBJ2-2	TRBD2	16	TRBV6-5	-	TGTGCCAGCAGTTACGGGACTAGCGGGGGGGCCGGGGAGCTGTTTTTT	CASSYGTSGGAGELFF
TRBJ2-7	-	13	TRBV15	-	TGTGCGACCAGCTCTGCGATGCCCTACGAGCAGTACTTC	CATSSAMPYEQYF
TRBJ2-1	TRBD2	15	TRBV9	-	TGTGCCAGCAGCGTTGGACTAGCGGGAGTTTCTGAGCAGTTCTTC	CASSVGLAGVSEQFF
TRBJ2-2	-	15	TRBV6-5	-	TGTGCCAGCAGTTACGGTGGAGATAACACCGGGGAGCTGTTTTTT	CASSYGGDNTGELFF
TRBJ1-1	-	12	TRBV7-9	few	TGTGCCAGCAGCTTCGGCAACACTGAAGCTTTCTTT	CASSFGNTEAFF
TRBJ1-5	-	18	TRBV28	-	TGTGCCAGCAGTTTTGGCTCCCAACAGGGTATGGGCAATCAGCCCCAGCATTTT	CASSFGSQQGMGNQPQHF
TRBJ2-2	-	15	TRBV19	-	TGTGCCAGTATCGGGGACATTCTAAACACCGGGGAGCTGTTTTTT	CASIGDILNTGELFF
TRBJ1-4	-	16	TRBV4-2	-	TGTGCCAGCAGCCAAGGGCTTCAGGAGACAGCTGAAAAACTGTTTTTT	CASSQGLQETAEKLFF
TRBJ1-1	TRBD1	15	TRBV6-5	-	TGTGCCAGCAGTTACTCTGCAGGGGGCAACACTGAAGCTTTCTTT	CASSYSAGGNTEAFF
TRBJ2-2	-	13	TRBV28	-	TGTGCCAGCCTTCAGACAAACACCGGGGAGCTGTTTTTT	CASLQTNTGELFF